Below are 22 T cell receptor beta chains sequenced from a single sample in a study of blood T cell repertoires in COVID-19. This table comes from immunoSEQ multiplex PCR, and its TCRdb copy is limited to in-frame clones, with some not included. The sample includes 150,000 or so clones, about nine tenths of them seen just once. Sequencing was done on a sample of PBMCs or T cells enriched from blood (not recorded which). Receptor source: a woman aged 35 to 49 who had been exposed to COVID-19.

The V call is TRBV27, the J call TRBJ1-6; D unclear. The CDR3 spans 13 residues. V was cut by 5 bases and J by 7 bases, with 9 bases left in between. Germline loops: CDR1 MNHEY, CDR2 SMNVEV (reference sequence). The CDR3, as DNA: TGTGCCAGCAGTGCGCTTCTCAATTCACCCCTCCACTTT. This codes for CASSALLNSPLHF.

The chain employs TRBV9 and TRBJ2-7; no reliable D call. This CDR3 has 14 residues. The germline CDR1 and CDR2 sequences are SGDLS and YYNGEE. Trimming pared 4 bases from V and 3 bases from J, leaving 14 bases between. The CDR3 DNA follows: TGTGCCAGCAGCCCTCTTGAAGCATTCTACGAGCAGTACTTC. This encodes CASSPLEAFYEQYF.

In its sample, this clone was seen once. The chain uses TRBV6-2 or TRBV6-3 and TRBJ2-7; 7 positions match TRBD2. The germline CDR1 and CDR2 sequences are MNHEY and SVGEGT. This CDR3 contains 15 residues. V dropped 5 bases and J dropped 0; count of bases not matched to a gene: 7. CDR3 sequence (DNA): TGTGCCAGCAGTACGATGGTAGCGGGCTCCTACGAGCAGTACTTC. This gives the protein CASSTMVAGSYEQYF.

The chain combines TRBV19 with TRBJ1-4; 9 nucleotides align to TRBD1. From germline, CDR1 is LNHDA and CDR2 SQIVND (reference sequence). V lost 5 bases to trimming and J lost 8 bases; unmatched junction nucleotides: 9. The CDR3 runs to 15 residues. The DNA of the CDR3 is TGTGCCAGTAGTCCAAGGGGACAGGGCGGCGAAAAACTGTTTTTT. The encoded protein is CASSPRGQGGEKLFF.

The chain combines TRBV7-8 with TRBJ1-1, with D perhaps TRBD1 (6 bases). Germline V lookup: CDR1 SGHVS, CDR2 FQNEAQ. Trimming shortened V by 0 bases and J by 4 bases, and 12 bases separated the two germline ends. This CDR3 contains 15 residues. The CDR3 DNA reads as TGTGCCAGCAGCTTAGCGGGGAGAGGGGGCACTGAAGCTTTCTTT. Protein product: CASSLAGRGGTEAFF.

V usage is TRBV5-1 and J usage is TRBJ2-5; TRBD1 aligns across 8 bases. The CDR3 spans 14 residues. Germline V CDR1 and CDR2: SGHRS, YFSETQ. The junction had 9 bases not matched to a gene; V was cut back by 6 bases and J by 5 bases. As DNA, the CDR3 is TGCGCCAGCACCCAGGGGGCGGGATGGGAGACCCAGTACTTC. Translating it yields CASTQGAGWETQYF.

The V call is TRBV12-3 or TRBV12-4, the J call TRBJ1-2; D is unclear. The CDR3 spans 13 residues. Trimming pared 3 bases from V and 8 bases from J, leaving 13 bases between. Written as DNA, the CDR3 is TGTGCCAGCAGTTTTCCCCCCTCGGGGGGCTACACCTTC. Translating it yields CASSFPPSGGYTF.

The chain is built from TRBV28 and TRBJ1-4; TRBD1 might be the D (6 bases). CDR3 length: 15 residues. Germline CDR1 is MDHEN and CDR2 is SYDVKM. Trimming took off 5 bases at V and 6 bases at J, with 16 bases between the two ends. The CDR3 loop reads CASSPGGRGYEKLFF. The CDR3 nucleotides read TGTGCCAGCAGTCCCGGTGGCAGGGGCTATGAAAAACTGTTTTTT.

The table lists this clone with a count of one. The V and J genes are TRBV21-1 and TRBJ1-2; no check of the table's D call, TRBD1, against the DNA was made. TRBV21-1 is designated a pseudogene. The CDR3 loop spans 19 amino acids. The CDR3 coding sequence is TGTGCCAGCAGCAAGACTAAGGACCGGGACAGGGGCCCTAACTATGGCTACACCTTC. This translates into CASSKTKDRDRGPNYGYTF.

This clone was found a few times. This CDR3 is CASSLVGGDRGETQYF. The CDR3 DNA follows: TGCGCCAGCAGCTTGGTTGGCGGGGACCGTGGGGAGACCCAGTACTTC. The gene calls are TRBV5-1 and TRBJ2-5; maybe TRBD2 (6 bases). In germline, CDR1 is SGHRS, CDR2 YFSETQ. V lost 0 bases, J lost 5 bases, and 17 bases lay in between. This CDR3 has 16 residues.

The chain combines TRBV27 with TRBJ1-2; the D gene is possibly TRBD1 (6 bases). V lost 4 bases and J lost 8, with 20 bases in between. In germline, CDR1 is MNHEY, CDR2 SMNVEV (reference sequence). CDR3 length: 15 amino acids. DNA of the CDR3: TGTGCCAGCAGTTCAGTCCCCCAGGGGACGGGGGGCTACACCTTC. Translation: CASSSVPQGTGGYTF.

This clone showed up just once. V and J are TRBV5-5 and TRBJ1-2, with TRBD1 matching over 8 bases. The CDR3 is made up of 15 amino acids. Per germline, CDR1 SGHKS and CDR2 YYEKEE (reference sequence). The ends lost 2 bases at V and 0 bases at J; junction bases unmatched: 3. CDR3 DNA: TGTGCCAGCAGCTTTGGACAGGGAGCTAACTATGGCTACACCTTC. Protein product: CASSFGQGANYGYTF.

V gene TRBV5-7 combines with J gene TRBJ1-5, with unresolved D. TRBV5-7 is flagged as an ORF with uncertain function. CDR3 length: 12 amino acids. V lost 2 bases and J lost 4, with 4 bases in between. CDR3 residues: CASSFRNQPQHF. Written as DNA, the CDR3 is TGTGCCAGCAGCTTCAGAAATCAGCCCCAGCATTTT.

The CDR3 DNA reads as TGTGCCAGCAGCGCCGGGACAGGGGACCAGCCCCAGCATTTT. This translates into CASSAGTGDQPQHF. The V and J genes are TRBV6-6 and TRBJ1-5, with 10 bases that match TRBD1. In germline, CDR1 is MNHNY, CDR2 SVGAGI (reference sequence). The CDR3 sequence is 14 residues long. V dropped 6 bases and J dropped 7; count of bases not matched to a gene: 6.

The chain recombines TRBV6-4 with TRBJ2-3, with 7 bases that match TRBD1. The V gene's germline CDR1 is MRHNA and CDR2 SNTAGT. The CDR3 consists of 14 residues. V was clipped by 5 bases and J by 6 bases; unmatched bases: 8. The CDR3: CASSLGTVGDTQYF. Written as DNA, the CDR3 is TGTGCCAGCAGTCTTGGGACAGTGGGGGATACGCAGTATTTT.

The genes are TRBV2 and TRBJ2-1; 8 positions match TRBD2. The germline gives CDR1 SNHLY, CDR2 FYNNEI. Unmatched junction bases numbered 10, after V lost 6 bases and J lost 6 bases. The CDR3 totals 15 residues. CDR3 in amino acids: CASRDGGAFGNEQFF. The CDR3 DNA sequence: TGTGCCAGCAGGGACGGGGGGGCCTTCGGCAATGAGCAGTTCTTC.

This chain joins TRBV9 and TRBJ1-5; D might be TRBD1 (6 bases). There are 14 residues in the CDR3. Germline V gene lookup returns CDR1 SGDLS and CDR2 YYNGEE. The V and J ends lost 3 bases and 6 bases respectively, with 13 bases between them. Here the CDR3 DNA reads TGTGCCAGCAGCGCGCAGGGAGGGGGTCAGCCCCAGCATTTT. Its translation is CASSAQGGGQPQHF.

The chain has TRBV7-7 and TRBJ1-4; D gene unclear. Trimming pared 5 bases from V and 7 bases from J, leaving 14 bases between. The V gene's germline CDR1 is SSHAT and CDR2 FNYEAQ (reference sequence). The CDR3 has 14 residues. CDR3 in amino acids: CASSPGGRGEKLFF. The CDR3 bases are TGTGCCAGCAGCCCAGGAGGGAGAGGTGAAAAACTGTTTTTT.

This clone has only a few counts. The genes are TRBV6-5 and TRBJ2-7; tentatively, D is TRBD1 (5 bases). The germline CDR1 and CDR2 sequences are MNHEY and SVGAGI. V gave up 2 bases and J gave up 3 bases, with 11 bases separating them. CDR3 length: 14 amino acids. The CDR3 DNA reads as TGTGCCAGCAGTTACGCACAGGTTGACTACGAGCAGTACTTC. Its protein product is CASSYAQVDYEQYF.

The chain carries TRBV18 and TRBJ1-1; no definite D call. V lost 2 bases and J lost 5, with 12 bases in between. Germline CDR1 reads KGHSH; CDR2 reads LQKENI. The CDR3 sequence is 14 residues long. CDR3: CASSPGAMRTEAFF. CDR3 DNA: TGTGCCAGCTCACCAGGAGCCATGAGGACTGAAGCTTTCTTT.

This clone is a singleton in its sample. This chain links TRBV6-5 with TRBJ1-4, with D possibly TRBD1 on 6 matching bases. Germline loops: CDR1 MNHEY, CDR2 SVGAGI. This CDR3 has 16 residues. Trimming cost V 0 bases and J 5 bases, with 13 bases left between them. CDR3 coding DNA: TGTGCCAGCAGTTACTCGGCAGGACAGCGGAATGAAAAACTGTTTTTT. This codes for CASSYSAGQRNEKLFF.

This chain joins TRBV7-9 and TRBJ1-3, with 11 positions matching TRBD1. The length of the CDR3 is 17 residues. V gave up 3 bases and J gave up 2 bases; unmatched junction bases: 6. CDR1 SEHNR and CDR2 FQNEAQ come from the germline V gene (reference sequence). The CDR3 spells CASSFGAGQGAGNTIYF. The CDR3 DNA sequence: TGTGCCAGCAGCTTTGGTGCGGGACAGGGGGCTGGAAACACCATATATTTT.